Listed below are T cell receptor beta chains from one sample, sequenced in a study of OX40 agonist ivuxolimab in advanced cancers. TCRdb's copy holds only in-frame clones and misses some; the assay was immunoSEQ multiplex PCR. The sample shows 70,000 to 90,000 clones, over 85% of them seen only once. Specimen: CD4+ or CD8+ T cells sorted from blood, collected in a trial of the OX40 agonist ivuxolimab. The receptors here all came from an adult with an advanced solid tumor such as melanoma, head and neck, liver or kidney cancer. CDR3s include the opening cysteine and the closing phenylalanine or tryptophan. Each record gives: D gene, V gene, clone size, J gene, CDR3 DNA, CDR3 protein. A D gene is named only where the DNA matches it firmly. Expanded clones are given a class, and other clones once, few, many or no size at all.

D: TRBD2
V: TRBV10-3
size: -
J: TRBJ2-1
DNA: TGTGCCATCAGTGAGTCGATAGGGCGGTCGCGAGCGGGAGGTACGGGTGAGCAGTTCTTC
CDR3: CAISESIGRSRAGGTGEQFF

D: -
V: TRBV7-9
size: -
J: TRBJ1-5
DNA: TGTGCCAGCGGACCCGGGGGCGTTAATCAGCCCCAGCATTTT
CDR3: CASGPGGVNQPQHF

D: TRBD1
V: TRBV29-1
size: -
J: TRBJ2-7
DNA: TGCAGCGTTGGGGAATTGACAGGGCGCGAGCAGTACTTC
CDR3: CSVGELTGREQYF

D: -
V: TRBV28
size: few
J: TRBJ1-2
DNA: TGTGCCAGCAGTTTTGGAACAGATGGCTACACCTTC
CDR3: CASSFGTDGYTF

D: TRBD2
V: TRBV9
size: -
J: TRBJ2-3
DNA: TGTGCCAGCAGCCCGCGGACTAGCGGGACTACAGATACGCAGTATTTT
CDR3: CASSPRTSGTTDTQYF

D: TRBD1
V: TRBV27
size: -
J: TRBJ2-3
DNA: TGTGCCAGCAGTGCACCCAGGGGGTACACAGATACGCAGTATTTT
CDR3: CASSAPRGYTDTQYF

D: -
V: TRBV5-1
size: few
J: TRBJ2-7
DNA: TGCGCCAGCAGCTTGGGCCCTAGTTCTGAGGGGGTTTACTACGAGCAGTACTTC
CDR3: CASSLGPSSEGVYYEQYF

D: TRBD2
V: TRBV27
size: -
J: TRBJ2-5
DNA: TGTGCCAGCAGTGGGCTAGCGGGGGGAGAGACCCAGTACTTC
CDR3: CASSGLAGGETQYF

D: -
V: TRBV2
size: -
J: TRBJ2-3
DNA: TGTGCCAGCAGTGTCACAGATACGCAGTATTTT
CDR3: CASSVTDTQYF

D: -
V: TRBV18
size: -
J: TRBJ1-2
DNA: TGTGCCAGCTCACCCCTAGGACCGGCTCCAGACTATGGCTACACCTTC
CDR3: CASSPLGPAPDYGYTF

D: TRBD1
V: TRBV7-9
size: once
J: TRBJ2-7
DNA: TGTGCCAGCAGCTCCACAGGGGGAACATACGAGCAGTACTTC
CDR3: CASSSTGGTYEQYF

D: -
V: TRBV5-1
size: -
J: TRBJ2-3
DNA: TGCGCCAGCAGCTTGGCCTGGGTGGGGACAGATACGCAGTATTTT
CDR3: CASSLAWVGTDTQYF

D: -
V: TRBV6-6
size: -
J: TRBJ2-1
DNA: TGTGCCAGCAGACGACAGTTCTTTACCTACAATGAGCAGTTCTTC
CDR3: CASRRQFFTYNEQFF

D: TRBD2
V: TRBV2
size: -
J: TRBJ2-2
DNA: TGTGCCAGCAGTGATCGTCCTAGAAGCGGGACGAACACCGGGGAGCTGTTTTTT
CDR3: CASSDRPRSGTNTGELFF

D: TRBD2
V: TRBV28
size: -
J: TRBJ2-3
DNA: TGTGCCAGCAGGTTACGACTAGCGGGAGGCCCAGATACGCAGTATTTT
CDR3: CASRLRLAGGPDTQYF

D: TRBD2
V: TRBV5-5
size: -
J: TRBJ2-3
DNA: TGTGCCAGCAGCTTGGCGACTAGCGGGGGGGCAACAGATACGCAGTATTTT
CDR3: CASSLATSGGATDTQYF

D: TRBD1
V: TRBV7-2
size: once
J: TRBJ1-5
DNA: TGTGCCAGCAGCCCGGGACAGGCAAACAATCAGCCCCAGCATTTT
CDR3: CASSPGQANNQPQHF

D: -
V: TRBV7-2
size: -
J: TRBJ2-5
DNA: TGTGCCAGCAGCGCCCTCCGTCAAGAGACCCAGTACTTC
CDR3: CASSALRQETQYF

D: -
V: TRBV5-1
size: -
J: TRBJ2-7
DNA: TGCGCCAGCAGCTTGGCCCACGGGACAAGTACCTACGAGCAGTACTTC
CDR3: CASSLAHGTSTYEQYF

D: -
V: TRBV28
size: once
J: TRBJ1-5
DNA: TGTGCCAGCAGTCCCCCGGGGGGGCAATATCAGCCCCAGCATTTT
CDR3: CASSPPGGQYQPQHF

D: -
V: TRBV27
size: -
J: TRBJ2-7
DNA: TGTGCCAGCAGCCGGGACACAGGCTCCCGGGGGGAGCAGTACTTC
CDR3: CASSRDTGSRGEQYF

D: -
V: TRBV7-2
size: -
J: TRBJ2-5
DNA: TGTGCCAGCAGCTTGTCTAGAGAGACCCAGTACTTC
CDR3: CASSLSRETQYF

D: TRBD2
V: TRBV30
size: -
J: TRBJ2-1
DNA: TGTGCCTGGAGTATCGGGACTAGGGCCTACAATGAGCAGTTCTTC
CDR3: CAWSIGTRAYNEQFF

D: TRBD1
V: TRBV9
size: -
J: TRBJ2-7
DNA: TGTGCCAGCAGCGAATGGATAGGGGGCATCGACGAGCAGTACTTC
CDR3: CASSEWIGGIDEQYF

D: TRBD2
V: TRBV11-2
size: -
J: TRBJ2-1
DNA: TGTGCCAGCAGTCCGGGACTAGCGGGGGGTAATGAGCAGTTCTTC
CDR3: CASSPGLAGGNEQFF

D: TRBD1
V: TRBV19
size: once
J: TRBJ1-2
DNA: TGTGCCAGTAGCGGGACAGCTGGTCCTTATGGCTACACCTTC
CDR3: CASSGTAGPYGYTF

D: -
V: TRBV28
size: -
J: TRBJ2-7
DNA: TGTGCCAGCAGTTCACCCTACGAGCAGTACTTC
CDR3: CASSSPYEQYF

D: -
V: TRBV10-2
size: -
J: TRBJ2-2
DNA: TGCGCCAGCAGTGAGGGTGAGGGCTGGAAGCTGTTTTTT
CDR3: CASSEGEGWKLFF

D: TRBD1
V: TRBV27
size: -
J: TRBJ1-5
DNA: TGTGCCAGCAGCCGGGGACAGGGTAGCAATCAGCCCCAGCATTTT
CDR3: CASSRGQGSNQPQHF

D: -
V: TRBV6-5
size: few
J: TRBJ2-1
DNA: TGTGCCAGCAGAGGGTCCTATTACAATGAGCAGTTCTTC
CDR3: CASRGSYYNEQFF

D: TRBD2
V: TRBV6-5
size: -
J: TRBJ2-1
DNA: TGTGCCAGCAGACCTAGCGGGGGGGATAATGAGCAGTTCTTC
CDR3: CASRPSGGDNEQFF

D: -
V: TRBV12-5
size: -
J: TRBJ1-2
DNA: TGTGCTAGTGGCCGCGGGACGGCCTATGGCTACACCTTC
CDR3: CASGRGTAYGYTF

D: -
V: TRBV28
size: -
J: TRBJ2-2
DNA: TGTGCCAGCACCCTTGGGGGGGGCGGAAACACCGGGGAGCTGTTTTTT
CDR3: CASTLGGGGNTGELFF

D: TRBD1
V: TRBV30
size: -
J: TRBJ2-7
DNA: TGTGCCTGGAGGGGACAGGGGTCTACCTACGAGCAGTACTTC
CDR3: CAWRGQGSTYEQYF

D: TRBD2
V: TRBV20-1
size: once
J: TRBJ2-3
DNA: TGCAGTGCGTACCGGGGGGAGACGCAGTATTTT
CDR3: CSAYRGETQYF

D: -
V: TRBV9
size: few
J: TRBJ1-6
DNA: TGTGCCAGCAGCGTAGAGCAGGTCCGGGCACCCCTCCACTTT
CDR3: CASSVEQVRAPLHF

D: -
V: TRBV30
size: -
J: TRBJ1-1
DNA: TGTGCCTGGAGCTCCAGGGTTCGAGCTTTCTTT
CDR3: CAWSSRVRAFF

D: TRBD2
V: TRBV9
size: once
J: TRBJ2-3
DNA: TGTGCCAGCAGCCCCGGGGGGGGCACAGATACGCAGTATTTT
CDR3: CASSPGGGTDTQYF

D: TRBD2
V: TRBV5-4
size: -
J: TRBJ2-3
DNA: TGTGCCAGCAGCCCAAGACTAGCGAGTAGCACAGATACGCAGTATTTT
CDR3: CASSPRLASSTDTQYF

D: -
V: TRBV5-1
size: -
J: TRBJ1-5
DNA: TGCGCCAGCAGCTTGGGACAGACCAATCAGCCCCAGCATTTT
CDR3: CASSLGQTNQPQHF

D: -
V: TRBV7-2
size: -
J: TRBJ1-2
DNA: TGTGCCAGCAGCTTAGGGGCGGTATATGGCTACACCTTC
CDR3: CASSLGAVYGYTF

D: TRBD1
V: TRBV6-5
size: -
J: TRBJ2-4
DNA: TGTGCCAGCAGTTGGGCAGGGGGAAACATTCAGTACTTC
CDR3: CASSWAGGNIQYF

D: -
V: TRBV7-8
size: -
J: TRBJ2-5
DNA: TGTGCCAGCAGCTTGTTATCGGGACCCGCGTCGGTAGCCCAGTACTTC
CDR3: CASSLLSGPASVAQYF

D: -
V: TRBV6-6
size: -
J: TRBJ1-3
DNA: TGTGCCAGCAGGCTAGGGGTCTCTGGCGGAAACACCATATATTTT
CDR3: CASRLGVSGGNTIYF

D: -
V: TRBV5-8
size: -
J: TRBJ1-3
DNA: TGTGCCAGTAACGTTGGAAACACCATATATTTT
CDR3: CASNVGNTIYF

D: TRBD1
V: TRBV5-6
size: -
J: TRBJ1-6
DNA: TGTGCCAGCAGCACTGGCGTAGGGACAGGGGTTTCACCCCTCCACTTT
CDR3: CASSTGVGTGVSPLHF

D: -
V: TRBV27
size: -
J: TRBJ1-6
DNA: TGTGCCAGCAGTCCCCGCCCCGGGAATAATTCACCCCTCCACTTT
CDR3: CASSPRPGNNSPLHF

D: TRBD2
V: TRBV19
size: -
J: TRBJ2-3
DNA: TGTGCCAGTAAGTCTAGCGGGTACACAGATACGCAGTATTTT
CDR3: CASKSSGYTDTQYF

D: TRBD2
V: TRBV29-1
size: -
J: TRBJ2-7
DNA: TGCAGCATAAAACCGGGACTAGAGGATCTCGAGCAGTACTTC
CDR3: CSIKPGLEDLEQYF

D: TRBD2
V: TRBV5-4
size: -
J: TRBJ2-7
DNA: TGTGCCAGCGCCTCGGGCGGGGGCTCCTACGAGCAGTACTTC
CDR3: CASASGGGSYEQYF

D: TRBD1
V: TRBV5-1
size: -
J: TRBJ1-5
DNA: TGCGCCAGCAGCGCCCCGGAATCGGGACAGCAAAATAGCAATCAGCCCCAGCATTTT
CDR3: CASSAPESGQQNSNQPQHF

D: TRBD1
V: TRBV28
size: -
J: TRBJ1-5
DNA: TGTGCCAGCAGTTTAAACCCGAGGGGACAGAGGGGCAATCAGCCCCAGCATTTT
CDR3: CASSLNPRGQRGNQPQHF

D: TRBD1
V: TRBV7-3
size: once
J: TRBJ2-7
DNA: TGTGCCAGCAGCCGACAGGGGACCTACGAGCAGTACTTC
CDR3: CASSRQGTYEQYF

D: TRBD2
V: TRBV6-1
size: -
J: TRBJ2-5
DNA: TGTGCCAGCAGTGCTAGCGGGGGGGCCGAAGAGACCCAGTACTTC
CDR3: CASSASGGAEETQYF

D: TRBD1
V: TRBV12-5
size: -
J: TRBJ1-2
DNA: TGTGCTAGTGGTCCCTCGACAGGGATCTATGGCTACACCTTC
CDR3: CASGPSTGIYGYTF

D: -
V: TRBV25-1
size: -
J: TRBJ2-3
DNA: TGTGCCAGCAGTGAGCCAGGGTTGGGCACAGATACGCAGTATTTT
CDR3: CASSEPGLGTDTQYF

D: -
V: TRBV5-6
size: -
J: TRBJ1-3
DNA: TGTGCCAGCAGCTTAGGGCACCGGGACACCTCTGGAAGCACCATATATTTT
CDR3: CASSLGHRDTSGSTIYF

D: -
V: TRBV15
size: -
J: TRBJ1-2
DNA: TGTGCCACCAGCAGGCCGGGGGAGGACTATGGCTACACCTTC
CDR3: CATSRPGEDYGYTF